This T cell receptor (beta chain) was captured by sequencing in a study of cytomegalovirus exposure and HLA in healthy donors (TCRdb year 2017). Broadly, across the study: An earlier analysis of some 500 of the donors reported approximately 270 Gb of sequence data and roughly 100 million unique TCR beta sequences from around 200 million T cells. An early release that covered about 600 HLA-typed donors contained about 300 gigabases of sequencing data and approximately 85 million unique TCR sequences. Of the roughly 400 genotyped donors, 65% to 90% fell in the genetic ancestry cluster associated with self-reported Caucasian donors. The study aimed to test whether signatures of past pathogen exposure could be identified by cataloging public T cell receptors. The study profiled the T cell repertoires of hundreds of subjects by immunosequencing and related them to cytomegalovirus serostatus. In addition to the first cohort of 666 subjects, a separate validation cohort of approximately 130 different subjects was used. To predict cytomegalovirus infection status, the study brought together high-throughput TCR immunosequencing, statistical association of individual TCRs with disease status, and machine learning. In a later analysis, previously published TCR beta repertoires from 550 to 750 donors were re-analyzed and high-resolution HLA genotyping was added so that TCR occurrence patterns could be studied. Rather than using new phenotypic data, the later analysis identified candidate immune exposures from TCR beta sequences and from how often those sequences occurred across donors. In an earlier analysis of roughly 580 of the donors, high-throughput TCR beta sequencing was used to judge whether each TCR beta V gene segment behaved as functional or pseudogenic. Donor age, sex, ethnicity and CMV serostatus were compiled together with the repertoire data. A later genetic analysis used genome-wide SNP genotypes for 398 of the 666 donors, treating that subset as a discovery cohort. All discovery cohort repertoires had been generated on a single sequencing platform. HLA typing included class I and class II loci at four-digit resolution. The number of donors typed differed by locus, with 629-630 for A, B, C, DRB1 and DQB1, 522 for DQA1, 600 to 610 for DPA1, and around 450 for DPB1. Because of strong linkage in the cohort, 5 or 6 DR-DQ haplotypes were treated as single units for association and clustering. Across some 400 genotyped donors of the cohort, an average of about 250,000 unique TCR beta nucleotide sequences per donor were sequenced, and 15% to 20% of those sequences were non-productive.

In regard to this clone: Its specific antigen is unknown. Per-nucleotide qualities are absent, and no much larger clonotype sits a single base away.

The germline V gene sets CDR1 to MDHEN and CDR2 to SYDVKM. A distance of 12 bases separates the germline ends of V and J, which lose 6 bases and 9 bases respectively. The CDR3 covers 11 residues, taking in both the cysteine and the phenylalanine. The retained sequence is limited to the CDR3, 33 bases, with the frame set at the first base. Library preparation employed the immunoSEQ multiplex PCR assay. The multiplex PCR relied on a mix of 60 forward primers for TCR Vbeta segments and 13 reverse primers for TCR Jbeta segments. A multiplex PCR assay on genomic DNA amplified the CDR3 region of rearranged TCR beta genes. Amplified TCR beta libraries were sequenced as 87-base-pair reads on the Illumina HiSeq System. The published analysis was carried out like this. In a later analysis, roughly 80 million unique TCR beta chains were counted across the 650 to 750 repertoires, and approximately 11 million of these chains were shared by at least two donors. A nearest-neighbor algorithm error-corrected the raw reads and collapsed the reads into unique sequences, merging closely related sequences to remove PCR and sequencing errors. CDR3 sequences were aligned to IMGT reference sequences to assign V, D and J gene segments. For a sequence to be retained, a match of at least six nucleotides to both a V gene segment and a J gene segment was required. A rearrangement counted as productive if the CDR3 had no stop codons and remained in frame with V and J, and every other rearrangement counted as non-productive. Following IMGT convention, CDR3 was defined as the stretch from the second conserved V-encoded cysteine up to the conserved J-encoded phenylalanine. Sequences without an unambiguous match to a single V gene segment were excluded from the earlier analysis of over 500 of the donors. In an earlier analysis of 450 to 750 of the donors, a V segment was called functional when productive rearrangements were above 56.7%, and segregating when the standard deviation between donors exceeded 5%. A statistical classification framework was built to diagnose cytomegalovirus status from the catalog of TCR beta chain sequences. V and J gene assignment, in a later analysis, came from comparing TCR nucleotide sequences with IMGT/GENE-DB human TR gene sequences. A later analysis assigned CDR3 sequences and most-parsimonious VDJ recombination scenarios with the TCRdist pipeline. In a later analysis, each TCR beta chain was defined by its CDR3 amino acid sequence together with its V-gene family, and reads lacking a unique V-gene family were excluded. As a way to deal with suspected cross-contamination and a sequencing artifact, a later analysis dropped 450 to 700 nucleotide sequences that were highly shared and had low generation probability. In a later analysis, a clonal expansion index was calculated for each public chain from normalized within-repertoire ranks of inferred template counts. In a later analysis, generation probabilities were computed with a VDJ recombination model fitted to out-of-frame rearrangements, and the resulting probabilities were checked against IGoR. In a later analysis, hypergeometric tests were used to score TCR-TCR, TCR-HLA and TCR-CMV co-occurrence, with a repertoire-size bias correction applied to TCR pairs. To estimate false discovery rates, a later analysis permuted the HLA or CMV assignments 20 times. In a later analysis, co-occurring TCRs were grouped using DBSCAN, with TCRdist sequence similarity added in when clustering inside HLA-allele-positive subsets. Repertoires with fewer than 30,000 or more than 120,000 public chains, plus five repertoires with anomalous nucleotide sharing, were excluded from co-occurrence clustering. What TCRdb holds here is the immuneACCESS table cut down to in-frame rearrangements. Part of the clones is not present; checked against another copy, under half of the missing clones reflect an unresolved V gene, and the others are unexplained. The DNA gave D and trimming, while V, J and clone size come from that table. This sample is represented by roughly 110,000 clones; less than 85% of them were singletons. Around 2.1% of the sample rests with the top ten.

Study-wide conclusions, independent of this receptor: In a later analysis, most CMV-associated TCR beta chains were found to appear HLA-restricted, with HLA associations seemingly driven largely by CMV exposure. According to the authors, the approach could potentially be generalized to other disease states and immunological phenotypes. According to a later genetic analysis, donors in an Asian-associated ancestry cluster had fewer N-insertions in productive TCRs than the approximately 700-donor mean. CMV serostatus was the only immune exposure information available for the cohort. According to a later analysis, TCR association rates differed among HLA loci, with DRB1 alleles showing the most associated TCRs and HLA-C alleles showing the fewest. A cluster of highly shared sequence variants was judged likely to be a technical artifact of the sequencing pipeline. A further reported finding was that TCR beta sequences accurately predicted the HLA-A and HLA-B alleles for most subjects in the first cohort. Because counts were too low, 15 to 20 rarely observed V segments, including chromosome 9 orphons, were excluded from the earlier analysis of some 590 of the donors. In an earlier analysis of more than 500 of the donors, most TCR beta V segments appeared in productive rearrangements about 87% or about 30% of the time, broadly matching IMGT annotations. When HLA alleles, especially DR and DQ, strongly co-occurred, attributing TCR associations to individual alleles was difficult. Most TCR sequences were seen in very few donors, while some public TCRs were found in many individuals. Because HLA typing was missing for some donors at each locus, association tests included only the typed subset. Several of the top co-occurrence clusters appeared to be linked to parvovirus B19, influenza, CMV and Epstein-Barr virus, according to a later analysis. The classifier was reported to diagnose cytomegalovirus status with high specificity and sensitivity in both the original cohort and the validation cohort. Sequencing depth was assumed to be roughly uniform across donors in the presence/absence analyses, though that assumption may not hold. The study listed 150 to 200 TCR beta chains as associated with cytomegalovirus. At a false discovery rate of 0.05, a later analysis linked 16,000 or so TCR beta sequences to specific HLA alleles. Some IMGT-functional V segments, including TRBV6-2 and TRBV6-3, could not be told apart with the 87-base-pair reads, so those segments were excluded. A later analysis found that HLA-associated TCR beta chains were more clonally expanded and had lower generation probabilities than equally common non-associated chains. Only TCR beta chains were sequenced in this cohort, and the absence of alpha or paired-chain data limited detectable features. In vitro tests confirmed that a few of the cytomegalovirus-associated TCR beta chains recognize cytomegalovirus antigens. V-gene and J-gene trimming of TCR beta chains was associated with a missense DCLRE1C variant in a later genetic analysis, and the association was replicated in an independent cohort. Linkage disequilibrium might explain the correlated functional status among segregating V segments, but an unknown experimental factor could not be excluded.

In total, fewer than 750 healthy bone marrow donors made up the cohort. At the time of sampling, every cohort member was nominally healthy, though immune exposures that went unrecorded were likely present. The donor tested CMV seronegative and was one of the 352 seronegative cohort members. Each donor provided a peripheral blood sample, and peripheral blood mononuclear cells were used for TCR beta sequencing. Genomic DNA was extracted from the blood cell samples with the Qiagen DNeasy Blood Extraction Kit. The receptor was isolated from a man aged 18 to 35 in good health and CMV-seronegative. The sample comprised PBMCs. The chain couples TRBV28 to TRBJ2-7; confidence is insufficient to name the D gene. The DNA sequence is given as TGTGCCAGCAGCCTAGGCCATGGGCAGTACTTC. Its product reads: CASSLGHGQYF.